Detailed here is one T cell receptor beta chain. The sample comes from a study of blood T cell repertoires in COVID-19. Background on the study: Material from acute and convalescent COVID-19 was sourced from the United States, Italy and Spain. Sources were T cells, B-cell-depleted T cells, or PBMCs; the material itself was cDNA or gDNA.

CDR3 size: 15 residues. The V gene lost 1 base and the J gene lost 0 bases, with 8 bases spanning the gap. The germline CDR1 and CDR2 sequences are SGHNT and YENEEA. In the authors' workflow: Cell counts per sample came from amplifying reference gene primers. Repertoires were generated with immunoSEQ multiplex PCR, while TCRdb's copy carries only in-frame clones and drops some. That table supplies the V and J calls and clone size; D and trimming were determined from the DNA. The table shows 290,000 or so clones, with roughly 85% occurring only once. The sequencing sample was made of peripheral blood. This clonotype was obtained from a man in his forties or fifties with active or convalescent COVID-19. The V gene is TRBV11-3, the J gene TRBJ2-3; D gene ambiguous. In DNA form, the CDR3 reads TGTGCCAGCAGCTTAGGCGGCGGTAGCACAGATACGCAGTATTTT. Protein: CASSLGGGSTDTQYF.